The sequence of this T cell receptor (beta chain) was determined in a study of blood T cell repertoires in COVID-19. Study context: PBMCs, B-cell-depleted T cells, or T cells were the source of the cDNA or gDNA that made up the material.

As processed by the authors: How many nucleated cells were present was estimated from reference gene primer amplification. Here immunoSEQ multiplex PCR was the method, and the copy in TCRdb shows in-frame clones only, minus some. That table gives V, J and clone size, and the DNA gave D and trimming. The sample includes about 50,000 clones, 80% to 90% seen only once; the top ten take over 5%. Germline V gene data show CDR1 as SGDLS and CDR2 as YYNGEE. Trimming cost V 4 bases and J 5 bases, with 18 bases left between them. The CDR3 consists of 15 residues. The origin of this receptor is a woman over 75 with acute or convalescent COVID-19. The source material was peripheral blood. The rearrangement joins TRBV9 to TRBJ1-1; D is possibly TRBD1 (5 bases). The CDR3 DNA reads as TGTGCCAGCAGCCCCAGCAGGGTTTCCACAACTGAAGCTTTCTTT. Translating it yields CASSPSRVSTTEAFF.